The 11 T cell receptor beta chains listed next were all sequenced from one sample in a study of shared clonotypes between healthy human individuals. TCRdb's table, derived via immunoSEQ multiplex PCR, lists solely in-frame clones and lacks some. In the table there are about 1.1 million clones, approximately 80% of which are singletons. Sequencing was carried out using memory CD4+ T cells from PBMCs. The subset here: CD45RA-negative fraction. These receptors originate from a man in his late teens or twenties in good health. Some clones in this sample may be carry-over from other donors' samples.

On this clone: Different DNA sequences within this sample yield the same CDR3. The rearrangement joins TRBV28 to TRBJ2-5; D remains ambiguous. Trimming left V 6 bases short and J 2 bases short, with 4 bases between. The CDR3 extends over 11 amino acids. Germline assignment: CDR1 MDHEN and CDR2 SYDVKM. CDR3 in DNA: TGTGCCAGCAGAGCTCAAGAGACCCAGTACTTC. Amino acid sequence: CASRAQETQYF.

Note on this clone: Other DNA sequences within the sample encode an identical CDR3. The rearrangement uses TRBV5-1 and TRBJ2-1; no definite D call. The CDR3 has 16 residues. V shed 0 bases and J shed 0 bases, with 10 bases lying between them. Germline-derived CDR1 and CDR2 are SGHRS and YFSETQ. CDR3 amino acids: CASSLGPASSYNEQFF. The CDR3 nucleotides read TGCGCCAGCAGCTTGGGACCAGCGAGCTCCTACAATGAGCAGTTCTTC.

The rearrangement links TRBV5-1 to TRBJ2-7, with 7 bases lining up with TRBD1. The CDR3 is made up of 15 amino acids. Germline trimming cut 2 bases from V and 3 bases from J; bases unmatched to any gene: 8. CDR1 SGHRS and CDR2 YFSETQ come from the germline V gene. The CDR3 is CASSLAGGRGYEQYF. The CDR3 DNA reads TGCGCCAGCAGCTTAGCAGGGGGACGCGGCTACGAGCAGTACTTC. Combining the CDR3 with reference TRBV5-1 and TRBJ2-7 gives the whole variable domain KAGVTQTPRYLIKTRGQQVTLSCSPISGHRSVSWYQQTPGQGLQFLFEYFSETQRNKGNFPGRFSGRQFSNSRSEMNVSTLELGDSALYLCASSLAGGRGYEQYFGPGTRLTVT.

This rearrangement joins TRBV30 to TRBJ1-5; possible D gene TRBD1, 5 bases. From germline, CDR1 is GTSNPN and CDR2 SVGIG (reference sequence). The V gene lost 0 bases and the J gene lost 3 bases, with 6 bases spanning the gap. This CDR3 region has 13 residues. The CDR3 protein is CAWSVQDNQPQHF. CDR3 sequence (DNA): TGTGCCTGGAGTGTACAGGACAATCAGCCCCAGCATTTT.

The chain joins TRBV11-2 to TRBJ2-5, with 8 bases fitting TRBD1. The CDR3 contains 15 residues. Germline V gene lookup returns CDR1 SGHAT and CDR2 FQNNGV. V dropped 3 bases and J dropped 5; count of bases not matched to a gene: 8. Written as DNA, the CDR3 is TGTGCCAGCAGCTTCCCGGGACAGGCCGGGGAGACCCAGTACTTC. This codes for CASSFPGQAGETQYF.

Regarding this clone: Other DNA sequences in the same sample also yield this CDR3. V and J are TRBV19 and TRBJ2-5; D remains unclear. V dropped 1 base and J dropped 5 bases, with 8 bases sitting between them. From germline, CDR1 is LNHDA and CDR2 SQIVND (reference sequence). This CDR3 is 13 amino acids long. CDR3 in DNA: TGTGCCAGTAGTATAGGGAATCTGGAGACCCAGTACTTC. It codes for CASSIGNLETQYF.

This chain links TRBV7-3 with TRBJ2-5; perhaps TRBD2 as D (5 bases). CDR3 length: 13 residues. CDR1 is SGHTA and CDR2 is FQGTGA in the germline V gene. Trimming shortened V by 1 base and J by 5 bases, and 8 bases separated the two germline ends. The CDR3, as DNA: TGTGCCAGCAGCTTAAAGGGCGGGGAGACCCAGTACTTC. Amino acid sequence: CASSLKGGETQYF. Using reference TRBV7-3 and TRBJ2-5 for the parts outside the CDR3, the full variable domain is GAGVSQTPSNKVTEKGKYVELRCDPISGHTALYWYRQSLGQGPEFLIYFQGTGAADDSGLPNDRFFAVRPEGSVSTLKIQRTERGDSAVYLCASSLKGGETQYFGPGTRLLVL.

The chain joins TRBV28 to TRBJ1-5; 8 bases map to TRBD1. Germline lookup yields CDR1 MDHEN and CDR2 SYDVKM. With 6 bases clipped from V and 7 bases from J, the junction kept 14 bases outside the gene matches. This CDR3 has 16 amino acids. CDR3 coding DNA: TGTGCCAGCAGGCTTCAGGGGGCGCGGGACGGACAGCCCCAGCATTTT. It specifies CASRLQGARDGQPQHF.

J is TRBJ1-1 and V is TRBV5-5; D is ambiguous. Trimming removed 2 bases from V and 7 bases from J, with 15 bases in between. CDR1 and CDR2 from the germline V gene are SGHKS and YYEKEE (reference sequence). The CDR3 is 14 residues long. CDR3 sequence reads: CASSFTTGLDEAFF. CDR3 sequence (DNA): TGTGCCAGCAGCTTCACGACCGGCTTGGATGAAGCTTTCTTT.

This clone showed up just a few times. The chain employs TRBV28 and TRBJ1-5; D remains unclear. V lost 6 bases, J lost 0 bases, and 6 bases lay in between. Looked up from germline, CDR1 is MDHEN and CDR2 is SYDVKM. CDR3 length: 13 amino acids. CDR3 residues: CASRTRSNQPQHF. CDR3 in DNA: TGTGCCAGCAGAACCCGTAGCAATCAGCCCCAGCATTTT.

This chain links TRBV29-1 with TRBJ1-2, with D maybe TRBD1 (5 bases). The CDR3 totals 16 residues. Looked up from germline, CDR1 is SQVTM and CDR2 is ANQGSEA. Deletions cut 7 bases from V and 3 bases from J, with 24 bases between. The CDR3 DNA reads TGCAGCGCCGATCCAGACAGCCTCCCCGGAGACTATGGCTACACCTTC. It specifies CSADPDSLPGDYGYTF.